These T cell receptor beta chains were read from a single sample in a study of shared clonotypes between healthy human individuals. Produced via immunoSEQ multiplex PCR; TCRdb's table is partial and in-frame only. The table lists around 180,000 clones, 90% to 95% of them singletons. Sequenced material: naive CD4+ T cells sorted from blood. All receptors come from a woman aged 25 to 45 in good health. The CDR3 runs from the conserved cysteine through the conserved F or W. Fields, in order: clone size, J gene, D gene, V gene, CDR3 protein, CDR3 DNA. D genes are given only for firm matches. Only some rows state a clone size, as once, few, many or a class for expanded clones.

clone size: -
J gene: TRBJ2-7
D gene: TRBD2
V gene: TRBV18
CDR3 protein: CASSPPGLAGIYEQYF
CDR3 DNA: TGTGCCAGCTCACCACCGGGACTAGCGGGAATCTACGAGCAGTACTTC

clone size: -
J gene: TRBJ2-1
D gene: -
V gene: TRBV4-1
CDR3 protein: CASSQVSLGGSYNEQFF
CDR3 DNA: TGCGCCAGCAGCCAAGTTTCCTTAGGTGGCTCCTACAATGAGCAGTTCTTC

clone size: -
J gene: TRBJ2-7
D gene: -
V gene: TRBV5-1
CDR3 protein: CASSLGAEYEQYF
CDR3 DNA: TGCGCCAGCAGCTTGGGAGCCGAATACGAGCAGTACTTC

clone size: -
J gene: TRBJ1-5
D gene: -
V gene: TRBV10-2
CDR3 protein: CASSEQYSNQPQHF
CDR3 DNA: TGCGCCAGCAGTGAACAGTATAGCAATCAGCCCCAGCATTTT

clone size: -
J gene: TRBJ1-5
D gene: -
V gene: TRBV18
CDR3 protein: CASSHRDSNQPQHF
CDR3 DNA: TGTGCCAGCTCTCACAGGGATAGCAATCAGCCCCAGCATTTT

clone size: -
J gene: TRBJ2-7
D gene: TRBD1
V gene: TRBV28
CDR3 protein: CASSLPRWTGRREEQYF
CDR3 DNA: TGTGCCAGCAGTTTGCCTCGTTGGACAGGGCGTAGGGAAGAGCAGTACTTC

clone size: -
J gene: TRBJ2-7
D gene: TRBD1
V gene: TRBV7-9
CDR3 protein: CASSPRPNRGLYSEQYF
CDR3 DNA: TGTGCCAGCAGCCCACGACCCAACAGGGGGCTTTACTCCGAGCAGTACTTC

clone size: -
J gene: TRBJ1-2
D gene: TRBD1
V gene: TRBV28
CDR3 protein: CASSILRDRRRGYTF
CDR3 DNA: TGTGCCAGCAGTATACTTAGGGACAGGCGGCGTGGCTACACCTTC

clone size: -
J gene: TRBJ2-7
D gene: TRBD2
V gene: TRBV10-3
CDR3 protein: CAISVRAGDEQYF
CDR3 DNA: TGTGCCATCAGTGTAAGAGCGGGAGATGAGCAGTACTTC

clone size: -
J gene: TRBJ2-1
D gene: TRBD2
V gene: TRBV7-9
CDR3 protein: CASGEGLAGPNEQFF
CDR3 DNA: TGTGCCAGCGGAGAGGGACTAGCGGGTCCCAATGAGCAGTTCTTC

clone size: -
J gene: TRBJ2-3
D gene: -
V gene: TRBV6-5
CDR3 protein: CASRRDLADTQYF
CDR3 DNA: TGTGCCAGCAGACGAGATTTGGCCGATACGCAGTATTTT

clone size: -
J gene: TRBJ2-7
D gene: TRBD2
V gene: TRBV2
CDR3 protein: CASRRGTSGYEQYF
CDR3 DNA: TGTGCCAGCAGGAGGGGGACTAGCGGTTACGAGCAGTACTTC

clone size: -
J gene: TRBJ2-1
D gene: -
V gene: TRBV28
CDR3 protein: CASSLGVLGQFF
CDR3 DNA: TGTGCCAGCAGCCTAGGGGTCTTGGGGCAGTTCTTC

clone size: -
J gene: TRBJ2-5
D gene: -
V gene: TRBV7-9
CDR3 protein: CASSLSRQPETQYF
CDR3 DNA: TGTGCCAGCAGCTTATCGCGGCAGCCAGAGACCCAGTACTTC

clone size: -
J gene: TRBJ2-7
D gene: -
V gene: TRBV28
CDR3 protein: CASSFSPPYEQYF
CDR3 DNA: TGTGCCAGCAGTTTTTCCCCTCCGTACGAGCAGTACTTC

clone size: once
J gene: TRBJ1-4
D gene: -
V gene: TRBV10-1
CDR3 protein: CASSDRNEKLFF
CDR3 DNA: TGCGCCAGCAGTGACAGAAATGAAAAACTGTTTTTT